These T cell receptor beta chains were read from a single sample in a study of type 1 regulatory T cells. Their antigens are not known. MiXCR, run by TCRdb on the reads, gives a single entry per CDR3 protein. The table records 6,000 or so distinct CDR3 sequences, 25% to 30% of them present only once. Source material: cultured T cells, either the whole culture or a sorted T cell fraction (not recorded which). The receptor source for this set is a human donor in good health. CDR3s leave out the opening cysteine and the closing phenylalanine or tryptophan.

cdr3_aa cdr3_length v_call
ASSLGVNSYNEQF 13 TRBV5-6
ASSLDGTPGSPLH 13 TRBV5-1
ASSASWSGSGNTIY 14 TRBV6-5
GASGGAYQETQY 12 TRBV20-1
ASSLGYEQY 9 TRBV28
ASSELAEGGELF 12 TRBV9
ASSPQTQTGELF 12 TRBV14
ASSEGGRRGQY 11 TRBV25-1
ASSGQPRGEQY 11 TRBV28
ASSLDLGGWY 10 TRBV5-1
ASSPQVTYEQY 11 TRBV18
ASSVVSSGQETQY 13 TRBV9
SARSPGQPNQPQH 13 TRBV20-1
SARVRGAGGYT 11 TRBV20-1
ASSFSPSNNEQF 12 TRBV7-2
ASGPRGNEAEQY 12 TRBV5-1
SARGSPSGANVLT 13 TRBV20-1
ASSSSGIAYEQY 12 TRBV5-1
ASPPITRTAGGPIH 14 TRBV27
ASSYSGLAGYNEQF 14 TRBV6-5
ASSLTGRVSYNEQF 14 TRBV5-1
SVPRQGGGQETQY 13 TRBV29-1
ASSTSSSGSTDTQY 14 TRBV9
ASSLLEETQY 10 TRBV12-3/TRBV12-4
SALNSGQPYEQY 12 TRBV20-1
AWSRGTLGHTQY 12 TRBV30
ACWGSSYNEQF 11 TRBV30
ASSGSTDTQY 10 TRBV30
ASSSASGTSDEQF 13 TRBV5-4
ATSEGLGNSYEQY 13 TRBV24-1
ASSPRTALRVNEQY 14 TRBV7-8
ASSLGRGTYEQY 12 TRBV7-9
ASSLDVNEQF 10 TRBV7-9